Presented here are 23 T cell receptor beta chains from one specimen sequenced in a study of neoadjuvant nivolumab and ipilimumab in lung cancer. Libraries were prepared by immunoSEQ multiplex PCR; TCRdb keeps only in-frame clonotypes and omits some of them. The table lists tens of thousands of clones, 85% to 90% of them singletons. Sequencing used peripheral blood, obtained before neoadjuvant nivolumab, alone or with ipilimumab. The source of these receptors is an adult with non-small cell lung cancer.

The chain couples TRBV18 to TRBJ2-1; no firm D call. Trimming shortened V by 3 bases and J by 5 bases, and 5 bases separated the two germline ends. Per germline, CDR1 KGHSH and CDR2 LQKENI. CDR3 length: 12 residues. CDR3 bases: TGTGCCAGCTCACCCATCGACAATGAGCAGTTCTTC. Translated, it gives CASSPIDNEQFF.

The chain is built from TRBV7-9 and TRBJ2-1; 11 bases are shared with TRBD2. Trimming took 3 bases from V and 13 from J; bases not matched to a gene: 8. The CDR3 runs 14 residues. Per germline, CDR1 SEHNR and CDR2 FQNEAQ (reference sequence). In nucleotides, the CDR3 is TGTGCCAGCAGCTTTGGGACTAGCGGAGAGGAACAGTTCTTC. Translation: CASSFGTSGEEQFF.

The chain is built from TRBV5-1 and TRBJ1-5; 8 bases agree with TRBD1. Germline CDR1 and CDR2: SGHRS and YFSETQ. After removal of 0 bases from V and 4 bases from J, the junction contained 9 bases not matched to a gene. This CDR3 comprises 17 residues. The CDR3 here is CASSLGARQGLNQPQHF. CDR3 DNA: TGCGCCAGCAGCTTGGGAGCACGACAGGGGTTAAATCAGCCCCAGCATTTT.

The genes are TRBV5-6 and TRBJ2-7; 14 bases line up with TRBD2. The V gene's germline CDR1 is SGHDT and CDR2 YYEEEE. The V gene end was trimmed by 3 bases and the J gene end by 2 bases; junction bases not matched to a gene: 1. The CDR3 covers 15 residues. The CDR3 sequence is CASSWGLAGAYEQYF. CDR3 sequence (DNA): TGTGCCAGCAGCTGGGGACTAGCGGGGGCCTACGAGCAGTACTTC.

The CDR3 spells CASSLAFGSPLEQYF. The CDR3 coding sequence is TGTGCCAGCAGCTTAGCCTTCGGGAGTCCCCTCGAGCAGTACTTC. This chain connects TRBV7-2 to TRBJ2-7; weak D call: TRBD2 (6 bases). Germline V lookup: CDR1 SGHTA, CDR2 FQGNSA. The CDR3 runs 15 residues. Deletions cut 0 bases from V and 6 bases from J, with 15 bases between.

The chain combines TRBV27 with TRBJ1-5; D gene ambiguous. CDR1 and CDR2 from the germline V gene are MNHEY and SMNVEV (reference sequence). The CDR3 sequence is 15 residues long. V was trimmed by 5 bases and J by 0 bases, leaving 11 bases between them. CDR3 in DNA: TGTGCCAGCAGTCTAGCACAATATAGCAATCAGCCCCAGCATTTT. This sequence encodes CASSLAQYSNQPQHF.

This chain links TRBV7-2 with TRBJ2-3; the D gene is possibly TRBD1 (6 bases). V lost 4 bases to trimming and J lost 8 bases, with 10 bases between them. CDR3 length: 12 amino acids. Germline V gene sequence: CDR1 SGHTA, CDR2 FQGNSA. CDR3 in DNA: TGTGCCAGCAGCTCGCTAGGGGGTACGCAGTATTTT. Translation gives CASSSLGGTQYF.

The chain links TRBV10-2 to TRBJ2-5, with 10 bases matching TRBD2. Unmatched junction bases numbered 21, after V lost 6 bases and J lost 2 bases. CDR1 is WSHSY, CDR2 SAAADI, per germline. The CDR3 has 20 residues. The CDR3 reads CASRFPLGTSEKVAQETQYF. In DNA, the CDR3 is TGCGCCAGCAGATTCCCTCTGGGGACTAGCGAGAAGGTGGCACAAGAGACCCAGTACTTC.

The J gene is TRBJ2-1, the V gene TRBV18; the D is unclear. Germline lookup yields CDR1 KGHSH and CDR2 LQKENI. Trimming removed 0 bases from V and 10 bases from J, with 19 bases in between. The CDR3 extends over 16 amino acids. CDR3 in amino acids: CASSPPSRSVSREQFF. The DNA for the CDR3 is TGTGCCAGCTCACCACCGTCCCGATCGGTGTCGCGAGAGCAGTTCTTC.

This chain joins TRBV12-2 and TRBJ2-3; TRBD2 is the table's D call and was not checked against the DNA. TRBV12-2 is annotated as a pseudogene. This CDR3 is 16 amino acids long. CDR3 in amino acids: CASHLLGGRLTDTQYF. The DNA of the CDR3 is TGTGCAAGTCACCTCCTTGGCGGCAGACTCACAGATACGCAGTATTTT.

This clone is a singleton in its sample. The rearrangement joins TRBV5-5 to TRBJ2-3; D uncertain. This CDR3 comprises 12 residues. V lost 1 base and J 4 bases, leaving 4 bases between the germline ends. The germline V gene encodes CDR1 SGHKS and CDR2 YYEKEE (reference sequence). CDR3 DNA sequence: TGTGCCAGCAGCTTGCCCCCAGATACGCAGTATTTT. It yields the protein CASSLPPDTQYF.

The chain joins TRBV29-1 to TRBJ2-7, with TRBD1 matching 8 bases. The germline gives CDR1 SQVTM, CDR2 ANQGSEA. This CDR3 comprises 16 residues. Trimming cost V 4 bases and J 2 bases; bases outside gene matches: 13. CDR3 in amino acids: CSVVPRIDRGAYEQYF. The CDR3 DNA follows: TGCAGCGTTGTCCCTCGCATCGACAGGGGAGCCTACGAGCAGTACTTC.

CDR3 sequence: CASSRGTQNTGELFF. CDR3 DNA: TGTGCCAGCAGCCGGGGGACCCAGAACACCGGGGAGCTGTTTTTT. The chain recombines TRBV11-2 with TRBJ2-2, with D perhaps TRBD2 (6 bases). Trimming removed 5 bases at V and 1 base at J, with 11 bases between. This CDR3 comprises 15 residues. Germline values: CDR1 SGHAT, CDR2 FQNNGV.

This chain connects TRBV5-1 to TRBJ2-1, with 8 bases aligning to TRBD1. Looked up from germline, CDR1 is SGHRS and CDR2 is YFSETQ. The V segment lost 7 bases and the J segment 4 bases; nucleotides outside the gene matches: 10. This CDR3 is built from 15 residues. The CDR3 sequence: CASLDTGGPYNEQFF. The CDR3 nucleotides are TGCGCCAGCCTAGACACAGGGGGACCATACAATGAGCAGTTCTTC.

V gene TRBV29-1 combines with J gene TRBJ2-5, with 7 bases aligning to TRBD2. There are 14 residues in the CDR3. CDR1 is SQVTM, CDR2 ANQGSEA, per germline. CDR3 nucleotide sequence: TGCGGCATAGGCTTACCGGGAGGTCAAGAGACCCAGTACTTC. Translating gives CGIGLPGGQETQYF.

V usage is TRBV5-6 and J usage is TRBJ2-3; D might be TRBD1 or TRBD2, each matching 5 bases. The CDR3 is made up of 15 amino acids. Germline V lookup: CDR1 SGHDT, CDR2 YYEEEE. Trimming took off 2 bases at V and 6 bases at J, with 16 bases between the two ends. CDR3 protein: CASSFWGSGTDTQYF. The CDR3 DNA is TGTGCCAGCAGCTTTTGGGGGTCTGGTACGGATACGCAGTATTTT.

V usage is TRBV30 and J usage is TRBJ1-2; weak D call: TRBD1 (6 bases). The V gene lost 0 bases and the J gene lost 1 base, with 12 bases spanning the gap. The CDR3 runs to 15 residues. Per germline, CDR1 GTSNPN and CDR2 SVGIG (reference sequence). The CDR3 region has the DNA TGTGCCTGGAGTGTCGCTGGGGGCAGTAACTATGGCTACACCTTC. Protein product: CAWSVAGGSNYGYTF.

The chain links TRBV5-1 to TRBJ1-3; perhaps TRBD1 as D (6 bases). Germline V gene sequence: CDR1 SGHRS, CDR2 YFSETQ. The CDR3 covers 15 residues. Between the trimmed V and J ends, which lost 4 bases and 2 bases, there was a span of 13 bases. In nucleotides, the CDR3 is TGCGCCAGCAGCGTTACAGGGAGGCCTGGAAACACCATATATTTT. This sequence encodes CASSVTGRPGNTIYF.

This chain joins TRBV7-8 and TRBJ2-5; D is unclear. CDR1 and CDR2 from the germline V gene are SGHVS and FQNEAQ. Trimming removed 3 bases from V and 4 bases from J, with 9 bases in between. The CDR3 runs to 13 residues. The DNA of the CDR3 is TGTGCCAGCAGCTTCACCCTCCCAGAGACCCAGTACTTC. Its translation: CASSFTLPETQYF.

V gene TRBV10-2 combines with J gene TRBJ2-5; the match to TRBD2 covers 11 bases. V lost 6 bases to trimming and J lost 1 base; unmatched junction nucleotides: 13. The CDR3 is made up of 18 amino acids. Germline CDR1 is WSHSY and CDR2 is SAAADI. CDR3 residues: CASRPETRLAGFQETQYF. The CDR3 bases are TGCGCCAGCAGGCCCGAAACCCGACTAGCGGGATTCCAAGAGACCCAGTACTTC.

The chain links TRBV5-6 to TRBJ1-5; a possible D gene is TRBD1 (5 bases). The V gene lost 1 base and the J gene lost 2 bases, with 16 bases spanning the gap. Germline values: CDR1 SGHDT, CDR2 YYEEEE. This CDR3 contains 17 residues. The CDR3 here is CASSLFGAGLGNQPQHF. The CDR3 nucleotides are TGTGCCAGCAGCTTGTTTGGGGCAGGGCTTGGCAATCAGCCCCAGCATTTT. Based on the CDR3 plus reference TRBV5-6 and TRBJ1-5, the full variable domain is DAGVTQSPTHLIKTRGQQVTLRCSPKSGHDTVSWYQQALGQGPQFIFQYYEEEERQRGNFPDRFSGHQFPNYSSELNVNALLLGDSALYLCASSLFGAGLGNQPQHFGDGTRLSIL.

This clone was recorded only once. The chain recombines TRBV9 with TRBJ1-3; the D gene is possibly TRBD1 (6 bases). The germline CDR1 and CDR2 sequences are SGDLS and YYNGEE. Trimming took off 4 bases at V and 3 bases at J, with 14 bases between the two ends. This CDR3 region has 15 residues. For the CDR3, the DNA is TGTGCCAGCAGCTCCGGGGGGCCTCTTGGAAACACCATATATTTT. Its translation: CASSSGGPLGNTIYF.

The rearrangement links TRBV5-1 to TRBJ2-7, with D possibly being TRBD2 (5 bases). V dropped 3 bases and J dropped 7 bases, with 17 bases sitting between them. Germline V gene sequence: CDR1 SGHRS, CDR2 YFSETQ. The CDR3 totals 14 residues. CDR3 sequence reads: CASSSDFPVGEQYF. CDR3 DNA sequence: TGCGCCAGCAGCTCGGACTTTCCCGTGGGTGAGCAGTACTTC.